This T cell receptor (beta chain) originates from a study of blood T cell repertoires in COVID-19. Whole-study context: Italy, Spain and the United States were the sources of the convalescent and acute COVID-19 samples. The cDNA or gDNA used as material had been derived from T cells, B-cell-depleted T cells, or PBMCs.

Original handling: From reference gene primer amplification, estimates of nucleated cell counts were derived. TCRdb's table, derived via immunoSEQ multiplex PCR, lists solely in-frame clones and lacks some. V, J and clone size are taken as reported in that table, and D and trimming were inferred from the DNA itself. Counted here are 65,000 to 85,000 clones, around 74% occurring once; the ten biggest clones make up less than 6%. Trimming at V came to 4 bases and at J to 1 base, leaving 5 bases not matched to a gene. CDR1 and CDR2 (germline): LNHDA, SQIVND (reference sequence). The CDR3 is 16 amino acids.

The chain carries TRBV19 and TRBJ2-7, with 12 bases fitting TRBD2. The sequenced material came from peripheral blood. This TCR was recovered from a woman over 75 with active or convalescent COVID-19. This chain's CDR3 is CASSTRTSGVSYEQYF. As DNA, the CDR3 is TGTGCCAGTAGTACCCGGACTAGCGGGGTGTCCTACGAGCAGTACTTC.